These 30 T cell receptor beta chains were sequenced from one sample in a study of identical twins. Via MiXCR, TCRdb re-called the 5' RACE reads, giving one row per CDR3 protein. The sample consists of about 240,000 distinct CDR3 sequences, roughly a tenth of them appearing once. The specimen sequenced was memory T cells sorted from blood. All receptors derive from a man over 45 in good health.

As concerns this clonotype: This may be a read error, as it is one base from a much larger clone. The V call is TRBV2, the J call TRBJ2-5; TRBD1 matches 8 bases. CDR3 length: 14 amino acids. The germline V gene encodes CDR1 SNHLY and CDR2 FYNNEI. The CDR3 is CASCDWTGKETQYF. The CDR3 coding sequence is TGTGCCAGCTGTGATTGGACAGGGAAAGAGACCCAGTACTTC.

This clonotype showed up many times. The chain employs TRBV12-3 or TRBV12-4 and TRBJ1-5, with D uncertain. V dropped 8 bases and J dropped 1 base, with 9 bases sitting between them. CDR3 size: 13 residues. CDR3 sequence (DNA): TGTGCCAGCGCCCTTTCGAGCAATCAGCCCCAGCATTTT. Amino acids: CASALSSNQPQHF.

This clonotype was detected many times. This rearrangement joins TRBV7-2 to TRBJ2-2; D gene unclear. Germline V gene sequence: CDR1 SGHTA, CDR2 FQGNSA. The CDR3 is made up of 12 amino acids. Trimming took off 1 base at V and 4 bases at J, with 1 base between the two ends. This CDR3 is CASSLGTGELFF. CDR3 DNA: TGTGCCAGCAGCTTAGGCACCGGGGAGCTGTTTTTT.

This clonotype was observed many times. The chain combines TRBV28 with TRBJ1-2; tentative D call: TRBD1 (6 bases). CDR1 MDHEN and CDR2 SYDVKM come from the germline V gene. The V end was cut by 6 bases, the J end by 5 bases, with 19 bases between. The CDR3 has 15 amino acids. CDR3 in amino acids: CASRPDRSRGYGYTF. CDR3 nucleotides: TGTGCCAGCAGACCTGACAGGTCTAGGGGGTATGGCTACACCTTC.

In this sample, this clonotype turned up a few times. The V call is TRBV25-1, the J call TRBJ2-7; 10 bases fit TRBD2. Per the germline V gene, CDR1 is MGHDK and CDR2 is SYGVNS. Trimming took 2 bases from V and 8 from J; bases not matched to a gene: 9. This CDR3 has 15 residues. CDR3: CASSEISSGGAKQYF. The CDR3 coding sequence is TGTGCCAGCAGTGAAATTTCCAGCGGGGGGGCCAAGCAGTACTTC.

This clonotype occurred a few times. The CDR3, as DNA: TGCGCCAGCAGCCAAGAAACGGGGGGCTATGGCTACACCTTC. Its protein product is CASSQETGGYGYTF. The rearrangement joins TRBV4-3 to TRBJ1-2, with D tentatively TRBD1 (5 bases). Germline V gives CDR1 LGHNA, CDR2 YSLEER. This CDR3 has 14 amino acids. V was pared by 0 bases and J by 4 bases, with 9 bases between.

By share, this clonotype ranks as medium-sized. The chain joins TRBV27 to TRBJ2-5, with D perhaps TRBD1 (6 bases). V was trimmed by 4 bases and J by 7 bases, leaving 19 bases between them. The CDR3 runs to 15 residues. Germline V gene lookup returns CDR1 MNHEY and CDR2 SMNVEV (reference sequence). CDR3 region: CASSSRAGVYVTQYF. CDR3 nucleotides: TGTGCCAGCAGTTCCAGGGCAGGGGTCTATGTGACCCAGTACTTC.

The CDR3 sequence is CASSDTPSEKLFF. As DNA, the CDR3 is TGTGCCAGCAGCGATACCCCTAGCGAAAAACTGTTTTTT. This chain links TRBV4-2 with TRBJ1-4; no clear D gene. Germline CDR1 and CDR2: LGHNA and YNFKEQ. V lost 5 bases to trimming and J lost 8 bases, with 12 bases between them. The length of the CDR3 is 13 residues.

This clonotype was found many times. The rearrangement uses TRBV7-2 and TRBJ2-7; perhaps TRBD2 as D (6 bases). The germline V gene encodes CDR1 SGHTA and CDR2 FQGNSA. The CDR3 has 17 amino acids. Trimming stripped 4 bases from V and 0 bases from J, with 19 bases between. In DNA form, the CDR3 reads TGTGCCAGCAGCTCCCCGACCATAGCGGTGATCTCCTACGAGCAGTACTTC. This sequence encodes CASSSPTIAVISYEQYF.

Ten or more counts support this clonotype. The chain is built from TRBV20-1 and TRBJ2-3; a possible D gene is TRBD2 (5 bases). V was cut by 1 base and J by 4 bases, with 12 bases left in between. The V gene's germline CDR1 is DFQATT and CDR2 SNEGSKA (reference sequence). This CDR3 is built from 14 residues. CDR3 in amino acids: CSARGGRNSDTQYF. The CDR3 region has the DNA TGCAGTGCTAGAGGAGGGAGAAATTCAGATACGCAGTATTTT.

This clonotype was found many times. The chain uses TRBV7-2 and TRBJ2-1; 13 bases fit TRBD2. This CDR3 has 16 amino acids. The germline CDR1 and CDR2 sequences are SGHTA and FQGNSA. With 5 bases clipped from V and 10 bases from J, the junction kept 11 bases outside the gene matches. CDR3 coding DNA: TGTGCCAGCAGCCCTCGGACTAGCGGGAGTCATGTGGAGCAGTTCTTC. Translating gives CASSPRTSGSHVEQFF.

There are a few counts of this clonotype. The chain links TRBV5-1 to TRBJ2-7; 7 positions match TRBD1. The J segment lost 0 bases and the V segment lost 2 bases, leaving 5 bases of the junction unmatched. Germline CDR1 is SGHRS and CDR2 is YFSETQ. This CDR3 is built from 15 residues. CDR3 region: CASSFGQVSSYEQYF. The CDR3 bases are TGCGCCAGCAGCTTCGGACAGGTTAGCTCCTACGAGCAGTACTTC.

This clonotype appeared a few times. The rearrangement links TRBV19 to TRBJ1-6; D unresolved. V was trimmed by 2 bases and J by 9 bases, leaving 5 bases between them. CDR1 is LNHDA, CDR2 SQIVND, per germline (reference sequence). This CDR3 is built from 12 residues. CDR3 bases: TGTGCCAGTAGTATAAGCTCTTCACCCCTCCACTTT. This codes for CASSISSSPLHF.

The chain couples TRBV5-6 to TRBJ1-5; maybe TRBD1 (6 bases). CDR1 and CDR2 from the germline V gene are SGHDT and YYEEEE. The V end was cut by 4 bases, the J end by 6 bases, with 14 bases between. The CDR3 has 14 amino acids. DNA for the CDR3: TGTGCCAGCAGCCCCCAAGGGACATCTCAGCCCCAGCATTTT. This codes for CASSPQGTSQPQHF.

This clonotype has ten or more counts. The chain links TRBV19 to TRBJ2-5; D remains unclear. Between the trimmed V and J ends, which lost 3 bases and 3 bases, there was a span of 11 bases. CDR1 and CDR2 (germline): LNHDA, SQIVND (reference sequence). The CDR3 runs to 14 residues. The CDR3 coding sequence is TGTGCCAGTAGTATCATGCACAGAAAAGAGACCCAGTACTTC. Amino acids: CASSIMHRKETQYF.

The count of this clonotype is one. The V call is TRBV6-5, the J call TRBJ1-2; D unclear. Germline-derived CDR1 and CDR2 are MNHEY and SVGAGI. Trimming removed 0 bases at V and 1 base at J, with 9 bases between. The length of the CDR3 is 15 residues. CDR3 coding DNA: TGTGCCAGCAGTTACTCGAGGAATAGTAACTATGGCTACACCTTC. Protein product: CASSYSRNSNYGYTF.

This clonotype was counted only a few times. The V call is TRBV15, the J call TRBJ2-7, with 9 bases lining up with TRBD1. Germline CDR1 and CDR2: LNHNV and YYDKDF (reference sequence). This CDR3 is 14 amino acids long. J was trimmed by 5 bases and V by 3 bases; bases with no gene match: 5. The CDR3: CATSRDRGPHEQYF. The CDR3 region has the DNA TGTGCCACCAGCAGGGACAGGGGCCCTCACGAGCAGTACTTC. The whole variable domain, filled in from reference TRBV15 and TRBJ2-7, reads DAMVIQNPRYQVTQFGKPVTLSCSQTLNHNVMYWYQQKSSQAPKLLFHYYDKDFNNEADTPDNFQSRRPNTSFCFLDIRSPGLGDTAMYLCATSRDRGPHEQYFGPGTRLTVT.

This clonotype showed up many times. This sequence joins TRBV9 and TRBJ2-1; 9 positions match TRBD1. Germline assignment: CDR1 SGDLS and CDR2 YYNGEE. V was clipped by 3 bases and J by 3 bases; unmatched bases: 7. The length of the CDR3 is 16 residues. CDR3 loop: CASSAIGDRVYNEQFF. In DNA, the CDR3 is TGTGCCAGCAGCGCAATTGGGGACAGGGTCTACAATGAGCAGTTCTTC.

This clonotype was seen a few times. The V gene is TRBV20-1, the J gene TRBJ2-3, with D possibly called TRBD1 or TRBD2 (5 bases each). The CDR3 is made up of 14 amino acids. The germline CDR1 and CDR2 sequences are DFQATT and SNEGSKA (reference sequence). This CDR3 reads CSLNRGGHTDTQYF. In DNA form, the CDR3 reads TGCAGCCTCAACCGGGGCGGACACACAGATACGCAGTATTTT.

This clonotype was observed a few times. This chain connects TRBV18 to TRBJ2-7, with D unclear. CDR3 length: 12 amino acids. Trimming took off 4 bases at V and 5 bases at J, with 9 bases between the two ends. Per the germline V gene, CDR1 is KGHSH and CDR2 is LQKENI. CDR3 residues: CASSRGFDEQYF. The DNA for the CDR3 is TGTGCCAGCTCACGTGGATTTGACGAGCAGTACTTC.

The chain joins TRBV28 to TRBJ2-7; 7 positions agree with TRBD2. Unmatched junction bases numbered 13, after V lost 6 bases and J lost 5 bases. Germline CDR1 and CDR2: MDHEN and SYDVKM. This CDR3 has 15 amino acids. CDR3: CASSPPRTSPNEQYF. DNA for the CDR3: TGTGCCAGCAGCCCTCCCCGGACTAGTCCAAACGAGCAGTACTTC.

This clonotype appeared many times. V gene TRBV20-1 combines with J gene TRBJ1-2; D uncertain. The CDR3 length is 14 residues. Deletions cut 0 bases from V and 2 bases from J, with 10 bases between. Germline-derived CDR1 and CDR2 are DFQATT and SNEGSKA (reference sequence). The DNA for the CDR3 is TGCAGTGCTAGAGATCAAAGAGGAAACTATGGCTACACCTTC. Residues: CSARDQRGNYGYTF.

The chain links TRBV4-3 to TRBJ2-3; 10 bases fit TRBD2. The CDR3 is 15 residues long. The junction had 4 bases not matched to a gene; V was cut back by 1 base and J by 6 bases. Looked up from germline, CDR1 is LGHNA and CDR2 is YSLEER. The CDR3 DNA follows: TGCGCCAGCAGCCAAGCTACTAGCGGGGTCGATACGCAGTATTTT. Translating gives CASSQATSGVDTQYF.

This clonotype was seen a few times. The V call is TRBV5-1, the J call TRBJ2-3; D perhaps matches TRBD2 (6 bases). V lost 4 bases and J 2 bases, leaving 14 bases between the germline ends. Germline loops: CDR1 SGHRS, CDR2 YFSETQ. This CDR3 region has 15 residues. The chain's CDR3 is CASSRGLHDTDTQYF. CDR3 in DNA: TGCGCCAGCAGCAGAGGACTACACGACACAGATACGCAGTATTTT.

This clonotype was counted a few times. The chain has TRBV20-1 and TRBJ1-2, with D possibly matching TRBD1 (5 bases). CDR1 and CDR2 (germline): DFQATT, SNEGSKA (reference sequence). Between the trimmed V and J ends, which lost 5 bases and 8 bases, there was a span of 18 bases. The CDR3 runs to 13 residues. CDR3 bases: TGCAGTGCTCCAGACAGTCTTCGGGTAGGCTACACCTTC. It is translated as CSAPDSLRVGYTF.

This clonotype was counted ten times or more. This chain links TRBV5-1 with TRBJ2-7, with 7 bases fitting TRBD2. Germline values: CDR1 SGHRS, CDR2 YFSETQ. The CDR3 runs 16 residues. Trimming removed 4 bases from V and 3 bases from J; junction bases left unmatched: 13. The CDR3 nucleotides read TGCGCCAGCAGCCAATCCACGGGGGGAAGGGGCTACGAGCAGTACTTC. It yields the protein CASSQSTGGRGYEQYF.

In regard to this clonotype: One base away lies a much larger clone, so this may be a sequencing read error. The DNA is left out, because the CDR3 cannot be placed on it with certainty; the CDR3 is given as TCRdb lists it. This chain uses TRBV5-1 with TRBJ2-2. The CDR3 region is 15 residues in length, termini included. Germline CDR1 is SGHRS and CDR2 is YFSETQ. CDR3 amino acids: CASSFAQGAGGEVFF.

The V call is TRBV7-2, the J call TRBJ2-1, with D perhaps matching TRBD2 (6 bases). The CDR3 covers 16 residues. Germline-derived CDR1 and CDR2 are SGHTA and FQGNSA. With 6 bases removed from V and 6 bases from J, the gap between germline ends came to 21 bases. CDR3 region: CASSVSWGLMSNEQFF. Written as DNA, the CDR3 is TGTGCCAGCAGTGTATCGTGGGGACTTATGAGCAATGAGCAGTTCTTC.

V and J are TRBV7-8 and TRBJ2-6; D might be TRBD1 or TRBD2, each matching 5 bases. There are 19 residues in the CDR3. The V gene's germline CDR1 is SGHVS and CDR2 FQNEAQ. The V gene lost 4 bases and the J gene lost 0 bases, with 19 bases spanning the gap. The CDR3 coding sequence is TGTGCCAGCAGCTATTTCCCGGGACGCCAACGCTCTGGGGCCAACGTCCTGACTTTC. Residues: CASSYFPGRQRSGANVLTF.

CDR3 bases: TGTGCCTGGAGTGCGAGTGTGGGAGCTTTCTTT. This sequence encodes CAWSASVGAFF. The chain links TRBV30 to TRBJ1-1; D is uncertain. From germline, CDR1 is GTSNPN and CDR2 SVGIG (reference sequence). This CDR3 has 11 residues. The V gene lost 1 base and the J gene lost 10 bases, with 10 bases spanning the gap.